This T cell receptor beta chain appears in the sequencing data of a study of blood T cells in healthy people across ages. General observations from the study: The long-lived group displayed more naive CD4+ cells, plus higher diversity, than the aged donors did. Total diversity from one million sequenced T cells was likely underestimated.

As regards this clonotype: The antigen is unknown.

Caucasian, healthy and from Russia, the donors were aged between 6 and 90. Extraction of total RNA produced a minimum of 5 micrograms from each sample. The second PCR ran roughly 6 to 11 cycles with a sample-barcoded 5' primer and J-beta primers. TCRdb re-called the 5' RACE reads with MiXCR, one entry per CDR3 protein. The sample lists under 2,000,000 distinct CDR3 sequences, less than 50% seen once, with roughly 2.1% in the top ten. The sequence derives from a woman aged 40-49 years in good health. Sequenced material: blood.

CDR3 protein: CASRDTKVQETQYF. Written as DNA, the CDR3 is TGTGCCAGCCGCGACACGAAAGTCCAAGAGACCCAGTACTTC. The V call is TRBV27, the J call TRBJ2-5; no clear D. Trimming shortened V by 8 bases and J by 1 base, and 14 bases separated the two germline ends. CDR1 is MNHEY and CDR2 is SMNVEV in the germline V gene (reference sequence). The CDR3 covers 14 residues.